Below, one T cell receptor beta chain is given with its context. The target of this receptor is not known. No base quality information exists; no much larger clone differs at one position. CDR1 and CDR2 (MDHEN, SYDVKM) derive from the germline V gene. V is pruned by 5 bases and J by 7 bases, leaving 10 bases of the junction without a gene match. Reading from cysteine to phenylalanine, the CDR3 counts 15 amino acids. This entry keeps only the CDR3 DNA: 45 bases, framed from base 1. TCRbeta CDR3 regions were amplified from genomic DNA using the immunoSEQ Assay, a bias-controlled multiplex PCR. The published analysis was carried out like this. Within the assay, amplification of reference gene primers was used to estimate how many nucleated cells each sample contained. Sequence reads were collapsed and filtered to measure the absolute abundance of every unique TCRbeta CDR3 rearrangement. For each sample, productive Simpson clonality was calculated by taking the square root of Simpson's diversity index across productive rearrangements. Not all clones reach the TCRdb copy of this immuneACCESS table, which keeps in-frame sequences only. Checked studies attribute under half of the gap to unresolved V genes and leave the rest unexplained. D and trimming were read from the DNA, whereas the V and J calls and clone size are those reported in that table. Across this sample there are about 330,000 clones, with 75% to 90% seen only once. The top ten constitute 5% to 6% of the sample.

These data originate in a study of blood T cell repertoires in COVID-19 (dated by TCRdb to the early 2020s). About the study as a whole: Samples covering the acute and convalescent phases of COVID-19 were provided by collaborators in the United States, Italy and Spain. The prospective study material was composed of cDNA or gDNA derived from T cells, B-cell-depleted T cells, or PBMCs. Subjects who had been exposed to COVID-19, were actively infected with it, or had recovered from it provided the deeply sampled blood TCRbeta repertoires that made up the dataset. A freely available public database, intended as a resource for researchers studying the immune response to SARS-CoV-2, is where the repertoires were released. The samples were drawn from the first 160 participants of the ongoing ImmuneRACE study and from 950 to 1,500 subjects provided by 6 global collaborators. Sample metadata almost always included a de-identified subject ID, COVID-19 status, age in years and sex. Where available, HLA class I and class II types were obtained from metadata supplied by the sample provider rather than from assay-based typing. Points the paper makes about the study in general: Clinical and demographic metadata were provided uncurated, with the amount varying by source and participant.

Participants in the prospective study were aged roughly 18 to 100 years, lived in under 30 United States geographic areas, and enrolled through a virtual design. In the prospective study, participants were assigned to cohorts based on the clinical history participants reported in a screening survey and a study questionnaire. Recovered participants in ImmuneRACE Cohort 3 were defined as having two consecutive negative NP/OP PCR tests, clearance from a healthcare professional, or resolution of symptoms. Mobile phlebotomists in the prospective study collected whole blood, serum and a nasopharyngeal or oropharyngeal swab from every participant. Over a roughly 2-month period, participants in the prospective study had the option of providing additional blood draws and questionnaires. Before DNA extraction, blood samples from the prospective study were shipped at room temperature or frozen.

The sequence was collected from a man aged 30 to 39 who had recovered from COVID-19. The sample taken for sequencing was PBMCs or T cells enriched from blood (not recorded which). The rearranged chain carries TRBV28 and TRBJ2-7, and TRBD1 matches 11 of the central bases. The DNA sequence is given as TGTGCCAGCAGTCCTACCGGGACAGGGGGACGGGAGCAGTACTTC. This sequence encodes CASSPTGTGGREQYF.